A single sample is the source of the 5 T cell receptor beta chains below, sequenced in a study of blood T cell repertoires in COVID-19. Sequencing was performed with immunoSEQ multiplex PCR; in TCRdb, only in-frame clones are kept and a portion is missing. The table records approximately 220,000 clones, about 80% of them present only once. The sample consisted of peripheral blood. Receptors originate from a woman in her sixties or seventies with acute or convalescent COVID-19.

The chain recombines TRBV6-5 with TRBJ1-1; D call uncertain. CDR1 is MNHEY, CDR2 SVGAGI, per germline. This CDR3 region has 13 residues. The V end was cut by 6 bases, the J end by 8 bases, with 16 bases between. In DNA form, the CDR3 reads TGTGCCAGCAGCGATCCCGGGAAGAGAGAAGCTTTCTTT. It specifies CASSDPGKREAFF.

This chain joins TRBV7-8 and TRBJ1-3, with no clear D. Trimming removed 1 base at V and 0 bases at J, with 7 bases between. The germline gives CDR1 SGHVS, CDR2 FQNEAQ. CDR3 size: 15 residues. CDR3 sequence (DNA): TGTGCCAGCAGCTTAGGCAGGCCCTCTGGAAACACCATATATTTT. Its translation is CASSLGRPSGNTIYF.

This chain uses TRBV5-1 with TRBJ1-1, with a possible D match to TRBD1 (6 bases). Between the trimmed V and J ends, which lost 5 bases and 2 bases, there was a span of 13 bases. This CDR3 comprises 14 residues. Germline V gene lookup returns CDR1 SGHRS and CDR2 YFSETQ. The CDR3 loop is CASSLTGTNTEAFF. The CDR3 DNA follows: TGCGCCAGCAGTTTAACAGGGACCAACACTGAAGCTTTCTTT. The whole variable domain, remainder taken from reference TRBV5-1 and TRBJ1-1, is KAGVTQTPRYLIKTRGQQVTLSCSPISGHRSVSWYQQTPGQGLQFLFEYFSETQRNKGNFPGRFSGRQFSNSRSEMNVSTLELGDSALYLCASSLTGTNTEAFFGQGTRLTVV.

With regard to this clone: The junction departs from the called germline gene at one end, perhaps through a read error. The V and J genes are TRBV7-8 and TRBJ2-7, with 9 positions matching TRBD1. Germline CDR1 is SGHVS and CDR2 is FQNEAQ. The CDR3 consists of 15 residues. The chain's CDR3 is CASSLARQGAYEQYF. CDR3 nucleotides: TGTGCCAGCAGCCTAGCGAGACAGGGGGCCTACGAGCAGTACTTC.

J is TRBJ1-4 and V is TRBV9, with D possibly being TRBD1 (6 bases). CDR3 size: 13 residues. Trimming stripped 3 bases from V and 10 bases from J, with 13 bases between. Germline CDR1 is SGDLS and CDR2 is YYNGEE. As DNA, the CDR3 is TGTGCCAGCAGCGAGATGGACAGAGGAAAACTGTTTTTT. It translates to CASSEMDRGKLFF.